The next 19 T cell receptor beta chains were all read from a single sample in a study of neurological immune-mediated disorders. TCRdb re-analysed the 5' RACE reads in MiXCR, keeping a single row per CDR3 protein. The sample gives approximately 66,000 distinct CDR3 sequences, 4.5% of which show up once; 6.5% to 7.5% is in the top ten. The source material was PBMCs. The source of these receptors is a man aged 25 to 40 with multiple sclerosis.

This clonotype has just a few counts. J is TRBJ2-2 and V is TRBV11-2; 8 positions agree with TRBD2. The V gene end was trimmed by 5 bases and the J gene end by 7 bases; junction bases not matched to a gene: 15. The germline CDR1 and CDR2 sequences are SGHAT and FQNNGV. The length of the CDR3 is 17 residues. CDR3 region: CASSIQRQAGENGELFF. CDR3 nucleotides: TGTGCCAGCAGCATACAACGACAAGCGGGGGAAAACGGGGAGCTGTTTTTT.

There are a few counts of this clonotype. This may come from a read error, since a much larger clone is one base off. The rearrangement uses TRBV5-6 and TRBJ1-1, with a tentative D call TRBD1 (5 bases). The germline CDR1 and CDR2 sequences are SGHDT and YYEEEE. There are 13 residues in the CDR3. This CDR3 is CAGSPPGRAEAFF. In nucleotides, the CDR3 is TGTGCCGGCAGCCCCCCAGGGCGGGCTGAAGCTTTCTTT. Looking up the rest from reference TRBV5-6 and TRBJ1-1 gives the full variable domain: DAGVTQSPTHLIKTRGQQVTLRCSPKSGHDTVSWYQQALGQGPQFIFQYYEEEERQRGNFPDRFSGHQFPNYSSELNVNALLLGDSALYLCAGSPPGRAEAFFGQGTRLTVV.

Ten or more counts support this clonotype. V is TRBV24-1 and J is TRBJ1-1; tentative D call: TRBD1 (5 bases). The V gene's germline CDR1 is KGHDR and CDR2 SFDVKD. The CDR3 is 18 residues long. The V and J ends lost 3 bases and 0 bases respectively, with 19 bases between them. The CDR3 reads CATSDPSGGFTMNTEAFF. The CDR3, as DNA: TGTGCCACCAGTGATCCCTCGGGGGGGTTCACAATGAACACTGAAGCTTTCTTT.

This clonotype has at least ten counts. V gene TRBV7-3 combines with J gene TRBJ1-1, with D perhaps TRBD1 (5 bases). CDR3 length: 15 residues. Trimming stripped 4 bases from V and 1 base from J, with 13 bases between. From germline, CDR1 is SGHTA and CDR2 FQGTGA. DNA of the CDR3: TGTGCCAGCAGCTCCCTCGGCGGACAGAACACTGAAGCTTTCTTT. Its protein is CASSSLGGQNTEAFF.

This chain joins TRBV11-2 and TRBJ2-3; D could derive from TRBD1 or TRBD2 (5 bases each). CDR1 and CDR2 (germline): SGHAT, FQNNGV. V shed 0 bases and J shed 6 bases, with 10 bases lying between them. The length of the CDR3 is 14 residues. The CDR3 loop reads CASSLERGQDTQYF. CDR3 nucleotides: TGTGCCAGCAGCTTAGAGAGGGGTCAGGATACGCAGTATTTT.

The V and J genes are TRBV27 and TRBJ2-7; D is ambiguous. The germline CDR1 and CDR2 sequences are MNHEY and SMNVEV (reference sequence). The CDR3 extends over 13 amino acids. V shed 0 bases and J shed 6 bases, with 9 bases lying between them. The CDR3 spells CASSLSPALEQYF. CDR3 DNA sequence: TGTGCCAGCAGTTTATCCCCGGCACTCGAGCAGTACTTC.

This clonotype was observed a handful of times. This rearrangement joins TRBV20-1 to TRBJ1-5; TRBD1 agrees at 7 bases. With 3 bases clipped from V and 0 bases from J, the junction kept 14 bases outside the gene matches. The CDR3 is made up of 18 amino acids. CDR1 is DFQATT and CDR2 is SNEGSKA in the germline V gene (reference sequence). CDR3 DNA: TGCAGTGCTAGTGTTACACTTGGACAGGCTTATAGCAATCAGCCCCAGCATTTT. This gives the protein CSASVTLGQAYSNQPQHF.

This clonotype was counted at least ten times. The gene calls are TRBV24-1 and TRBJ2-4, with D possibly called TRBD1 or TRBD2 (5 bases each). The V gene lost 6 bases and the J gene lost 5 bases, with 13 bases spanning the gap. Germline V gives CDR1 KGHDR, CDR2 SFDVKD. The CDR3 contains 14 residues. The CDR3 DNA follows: TGTGCCACCAGTATACGGGACGGAGAAAACATTCAGTACTTC. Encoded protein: CATSIRDGENIQYF.

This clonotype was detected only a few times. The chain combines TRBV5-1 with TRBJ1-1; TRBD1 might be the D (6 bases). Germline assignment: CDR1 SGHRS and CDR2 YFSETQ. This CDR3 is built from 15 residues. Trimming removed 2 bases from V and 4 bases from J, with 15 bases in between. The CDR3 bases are TGCGCCAGCAGCTTTTGGGGGGGCGGGAGCACTGAAGCTTTCTTT. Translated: CASSFWGGGSTEAFF.

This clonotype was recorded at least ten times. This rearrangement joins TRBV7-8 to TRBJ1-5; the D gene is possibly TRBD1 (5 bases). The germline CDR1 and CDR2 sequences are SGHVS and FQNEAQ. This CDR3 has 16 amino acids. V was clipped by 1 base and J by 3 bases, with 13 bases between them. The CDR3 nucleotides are TGTGCCAGCAGCTTAGAAACAGGCCTGGTCAATCAGCCCCAGCATTTT. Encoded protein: CASSLETGLVNQPQHF.

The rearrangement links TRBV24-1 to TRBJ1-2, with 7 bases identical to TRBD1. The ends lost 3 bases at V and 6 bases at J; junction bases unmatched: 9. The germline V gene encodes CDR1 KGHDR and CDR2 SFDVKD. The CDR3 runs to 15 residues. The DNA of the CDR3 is TGTGCCACCAGTGATCGACAGGGAGTGGTCGATGGCTACACCTTC. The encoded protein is CATSDRQGVVDGYTF.

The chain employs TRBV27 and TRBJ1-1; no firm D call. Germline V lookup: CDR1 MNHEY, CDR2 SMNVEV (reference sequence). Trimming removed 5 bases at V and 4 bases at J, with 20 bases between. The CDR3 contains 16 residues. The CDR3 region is CASSSEGAGYTTEAFF. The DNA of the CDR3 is TGTGCCAGCAGTAGTGAAGGAGCGGGATACACCACTGAAGCTTTCTTT.

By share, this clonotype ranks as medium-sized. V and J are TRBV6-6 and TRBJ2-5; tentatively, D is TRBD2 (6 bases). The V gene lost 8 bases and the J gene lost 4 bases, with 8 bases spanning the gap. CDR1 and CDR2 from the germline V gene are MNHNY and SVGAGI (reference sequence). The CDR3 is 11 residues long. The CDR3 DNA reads TGTGCCAGCGGGGGAGGAGAGACCCAGTACTTC. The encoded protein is CASGGGETQYF.

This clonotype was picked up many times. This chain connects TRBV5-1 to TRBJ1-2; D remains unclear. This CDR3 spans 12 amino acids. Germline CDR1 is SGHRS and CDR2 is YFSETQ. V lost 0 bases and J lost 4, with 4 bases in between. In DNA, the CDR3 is TGCGCCAGCAGCTTGGGCAGCTATGGCTACACCTTC. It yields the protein CASSLGSYGYTF.

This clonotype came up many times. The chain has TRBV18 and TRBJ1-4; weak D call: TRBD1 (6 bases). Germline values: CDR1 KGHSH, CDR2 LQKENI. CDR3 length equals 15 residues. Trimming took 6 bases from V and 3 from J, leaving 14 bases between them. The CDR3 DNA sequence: TGTGCCAGCTCCCCCCCCGAGGGGGCTAATGAAAAACTGTTTTTT. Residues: CASSPPEGANEKLFF.

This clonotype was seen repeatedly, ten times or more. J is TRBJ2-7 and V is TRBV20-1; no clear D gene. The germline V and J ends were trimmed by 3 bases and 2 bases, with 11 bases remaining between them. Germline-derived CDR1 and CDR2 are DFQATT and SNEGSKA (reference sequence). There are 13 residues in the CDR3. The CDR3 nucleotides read TGCAGTGCTAGGGGCTGGGTAACCTACGAGCAGTACTTC. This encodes CSARGWVTYEQYF.

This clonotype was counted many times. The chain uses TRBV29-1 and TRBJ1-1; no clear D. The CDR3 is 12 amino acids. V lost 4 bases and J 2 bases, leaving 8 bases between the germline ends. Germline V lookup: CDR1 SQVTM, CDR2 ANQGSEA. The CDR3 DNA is TGCAGCGTTGCGTCAGGCAACACTGAAGCTTTCTTT. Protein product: CSVASGNTEAFF.

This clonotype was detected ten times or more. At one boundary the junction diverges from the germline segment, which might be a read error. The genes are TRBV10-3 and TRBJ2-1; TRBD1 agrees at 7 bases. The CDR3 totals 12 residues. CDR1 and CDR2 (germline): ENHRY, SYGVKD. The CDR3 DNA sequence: TGTGCCATCAGGGAACCGGGACAGCGTTACTTTTTC. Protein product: CAIREPGQRYFF.

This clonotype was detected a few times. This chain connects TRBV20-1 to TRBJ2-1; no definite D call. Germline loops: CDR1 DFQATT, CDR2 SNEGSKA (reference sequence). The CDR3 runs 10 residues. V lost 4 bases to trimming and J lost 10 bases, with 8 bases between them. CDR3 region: CSATGTEQFF. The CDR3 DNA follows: TGCAGTGCTACCGGAACGGAGCAGTTCTTC.